This T cell receptor (beta chain) was identified in a study of human T cells and chemical hapten exposure (dated by TCRdb to about 2021). Background on the whole study: For sensitization, 2% DPC in acetone was applied to an approximately 2 cm by approximately 2 cm area of upper inner arm skin. Patients additionally received weekly therapeutic DPC doses to the scalp throughout the approximately 25-week study period. Patch tests used Finn chambers with 0.01% DPC on the upper back, scored after 6 days by International Contact Dermatitis Research Group standards. Most of the patients in the cohort were female, and the cohort covered alopecia areata with under or over 50% scalp involvement, alopecia totalis and alopecia universalis. The libraries were sequenced as a pool, and the TCR yield per sample differed mostly because of small variations in library volumes within the pool. Peripheral blood TCR repertoire changes were tracked in vivo in alopecia patients during primary and secondary sensitization to the hapten diphenylcyclopropenone (DPC). Blood samples were taken from patients before sensitization (week 0) and at 2, 6 and about 24 weeks after DPC sensitization. About 28 alopecia patients gave blood for TCR sequencing at one to four time points (pre-sensitization, 2, 6 and 24 weeks). Points the paper makes about the study in general: Significantly more large CDR3 similarity clusters were formed by expanded TCRs than by pre-sensitization or healthy control sets, consistent with antigen-driven responses. Repeated subsampling changed both the strength of the expansion versus patch-test correlation and the threshold at which the correlation became significant. No change with DPC sensitization was found in the number of TCRs above 1 in 1000 frequency, and no evidence of global repertoire structure alterations was found. Because all patients had alopecia, a presumed autoimmune disease, the immune response of the patients might differ from that of healthy individuals. A positive correlation was found between the number of PT1 expanded TCRs and patch test score, with significance reached at thresholds 8, 16 and 32 but not 4.

The sample's time point label, decoded: patch test 1, 2 weeks after DPC sensitization. Read against the paper, the sample's treatment or condition label means: therapeutic diphenylcyclopropenone sensitization with weekly scalp DPC. Blood at each patch-test visit was drawn before the patch test was applied. Patients were considered eligible if aged 18 to 70, diagnosed with alopecia and deemed suitable for DPC therapy, and patients were excluded if pregnant. Total RNA was extracted from unfractionated whole blood that had been collected in Tempus Blood RNA tubes. CDR1 and CDR2 were assigned from the germline V gene as MNHEY and SVGEGT. From the cysteine through the phenylalanine, the CDR3 covers 15 amino acids. The sequence is cut down to CDR3 DNA, 45 bases in frame from base 1. Germline trimming: 6 bases from V, 9 bases from J; junction bases outside gene matches: 12. This clonotype was counted ten times or more. This receptor's antigen is unknown. Base qualities are not recorded, but no much larger clone differs from it by a single base.

Receptor libraries were prepared by RACE. Data came from a NextSeq 500. During library preparation, unique molecular identifiers were attached to individual cDNA molecules so that TCRs could be counted quantitatively and reproducibly. Each blood RNA sample was used to sequence both TCR alpha and TCR beta chains. The study's own analysis went as follows. Samples had a median of 95,638 TCRs, with a range from about 23,224 to 750,000. V, J and CDR3 annotation of the TCR reads was performed with the Decombinator software suite. To make PS versus PT1 abundance plots, every sample was subsampled to the same number of TCRs (28,000). Expanded TCRs were defined as absent before sensitization and observed at least eight times at the 2-week time point. Through fastp at Q25 and MiXCR, TCRdb rebuilt clones from the public reads, retaining in-frame beta chains. All rows with the same CDR3 protein become a single entry with the most common DNA and genes. Clone size and V and J calls follow TCRdb, not the original study. In all, the sample holds around 380,000 distinct CDR3 sequences, and roughly 4.8% of those were seen once. The ten largest clones add up to roughly 2.4% of the sample.

The chain is made from TRBV6-2 or TRBV6-3 and TRBJ1-5; 9 bases in the middle match TRBD1. This sequence originates from a woman in her fifties or sixties with alopecia areata. Some clones in this sample may be carry-over from other donors' samples. The specimen comprised whole blood, sampled in connection with sensitization to the hapten diphenylcyclopropenone (DPC). The nucleotide sequence is TGTGCCAGCAGCCTCACCGGGACAGGGCGACGGCCCCAGCATTTT. Its protein is CASSLTGTGRRPQHF.